A single sample is the source of the 29 T cell receptor beta chains below, sequenced in a study of persistence of HIV-infected CD4 T cells. For these TCRs, the target antigens are not known. The libraries were made with immunoSEQ version 4 in survey mode. Assay used: immunoSEQ multiplex PCR; TCRdb lists only in-frame clones, some missing. The sample shows fewer than 40,000 clones, 70% of them seen only once. Overlapping HIV-1 Gag 15-mer peptides at about 1 ug per peptide per mL were used. CD4+ T cells upregulating both CD40 ligand and CD69 were sorted as responding cells. Specimen: CD4+ T cells sorted from PBMCs after roughly 17-hour stimulation, collected from a patient who received antiretroviral therapy. Receptor source: an adult man with HIV who was CMV-seropositive.

The rearrangement joins TRBV27 to TRBJ2-1, with TRBD1 matching 10 bases. CDR3 size: 14 residues. Per germline, CDR1 MNHEY and CDR2 SMNVEV (reference sequence). Trimming at V came to 3 bases and at J to 9 bases, leaving 5 bases not matched to a gene. The CDR3 coding sequence is TGTGCCAGCAGTTTCAGGGGACAGGGGCCTGAGCAGTTCTTC. It encodes CASSFRGQGPEQFF.

Only one count was recorded for this clone. This chain joins TRBV5-1 and TRBJ2-7, with D possibly matching TRBD1 (5 bases). V lost 4 bases and J 3 bases, leaving 8 bases between the germline ends. This CDR3 has 12 residues. Germline V gives CDR1 SGHRS, CDR2 YFSETQ. CDR3 nucleotides: TGCGCCAGCAGCAGGACATTCTACGAGCAGTACTTC. Its translation: CASSRTFYEQYF.

The chain has TRBV19 and TRBJ1-1; D remains unclear. V gave up 6 bases and J gave up 3 bases, with 20 bases separating them. The CDR3 runs 16 residues. Germline V gene sequence: CDR1 LNHDA, CDR2 SQIVND (reference sequence). The CDR3 DNA sequence: TGTGCCAGTAGAATTGGGCTGGGGTCTGGGGACACTGAAGCTTTCTTT. It codes for CASRIGLGSGDTEAFF.

The chain has TRBV5-5 and TRBJ2-3, with 9 bases lining up with TRBD1. Germline V gene sequence: CDR1 SGHKS, CDR2 YYEKEE (reference sequence). The V segment lost 4 bases and the J segment 0 bases; nucleotides outside the gene matches: 15. The CDR3 is 19 residues long. The CDR3, as DNA: TGTGCCAGCAGCCCCTCCGGGACAGGGAGAACTGTGAGCACAGATACGCAGTATTTT. Residues: CASSPSGTGRTVSTDTQYF.

The gene calls are TRBV28 and TRBJ1-4; D remains ambiguous. This CDR3 has 15 residues. Trimming shortened V by 2 bases and J by 2 bases, and 9 bases separated the two germline ends. CDR1 and CDR2 (germline): MDHEN, SYDVKM. The CDR3 is CASSLMGGTNEKLFF. The CDR3 region has the DNA TGTGCCAGCAGTTTAATGGGTGGTACTAATGAAAAACTGTTTTTT.

The chain has TRBV5-1 and TRBJ1-1, with unresolved D. Germline CDR1 is SGHRS and CDR2 is YFSETQ. This CDR3 comprises 14 residues. V lost 3 bases, J lost 1 base, and 10 bases lay in between. The CDR3 sequence is CASSSGLGNTEAFF. The CDR3 nucleotides read TGCGCCAGCAGCTCCGGACTGGGGAACACTGAAGCTTTCTTT.

The chain carries TRBV6-5 and TRBJ1-6; D not resolved. There are 11 residues in the CDR3. V shed 5 bases and J shed 10 bases, with 6 bases lying between them. The germline gives CDR1 MNHEY, CDR2 SVGAGI. CDR3 protein: CASSTGSPLHF. The CDR3 DNA is TGTGCCAGCAGTACTGGGTCACCCCTCCACTTT.

This clone was counted once. The chain employs TRBV6-5 and TRBJ1-6; tentatively, D is TRBD1 (5 bases). V was shortened by 2 bases and J by 10 bases, with 15 bases between the two germline ends. This CDR3 has 15 amino acids. The germline V gene encodes CDR1 MNHEY and CDR2 SVGAGI. The CDR3, as DNA: TGTGCCAGCAGTTACCAGGCCCTAAGGGGCTCACCCCTCCACTTT. Translated, it gives CASSYQALRGSPLHF.

This chain uses TRBV6-1 with TRBJ1-2; D gene uncertain. Germline V gene lookup returns CDR1 MNHNS and CDR2 SASEGT. CDR3 size: 15 residues. V shed 3 bases and J shed 4 bases, with 15 bases lying between them. The CDR3 nucleotides are TGTGCCAGCAGTGAGTCAATAATCGTTGGCTATGGCTACACCTTC. As protein: CASSESIIVGYGYTF.

V usage is TRBV3-1 (or the pseudogene TRBV3-2) and J usage is TRBJ1-6; D is possibly TRBD1 (6 bases). V was cut by 1 base and J by 9 bases, with 13 bases left in between. Per the germline V gene, CDR1 is LGHDT and CDR2 is YNNKEL (reference sequence). This CDR3 has 15 amino acids. The DNA of the CDR3 is TGTGCCAGCAGCCAAGGGCGGGGGGGCTCTTCACCCCTCCACTTT. Protein: CASSQGRGGSSPLHF.

In DNA, the CDR3 is TGTGCCAGCAGTTCACGGGGGTTTGGGGGAAACACCATATATTTT. This translates into CASSSRGFGGNTIYF. The V gene is TRBV6-5, the J gene TRBJ1-3; D may be TRBD1 (5 bases). V was clipped by 4 bases and J by 4 bases, with 14 bases between them. There are 15 residues in the CDR3. Per germline, CDR1 MNHEY and CDR2 SVGAGI.

This clone was recorded a few times. This chain uses TRBV19 with TRBJ1-1; D gene uncertain. Germline CDR1 is LNHDA and CDR2 is SQIVND (reference sequence). The CDR3 spans 13 residues. Between the trimmed V and J ends, which lost 8 bases and 4 bases, there was a span of 14 bases. The CDR3: CASSGRAATEAFF. The CDR3, as DNA: TGTGCCAGTTCCGGACGCGCCGCCACTGAAGCTTTCTTT.

This clone was seen more than once but under ten times. V is TRBV5-1 and J is TRBJ1-6; D unclear. This CDR3 has 14 residues. The ends were cut back, 4 bases at V and 7 bases at J, with 12 bases in the middle. The germline CDR1 and CDR2 sequences are SGHRS and YFSETQ. The CDR3 loop reads CASSVDGNNSPLHF. The CDR3 nucleotides read TGCGCCAGCAGCGTAGATGGAAACAATTCACCCCTCCACTTT.

This chain joins TRBV28 and TRBJ1-5; 7 bases map to TRBD1. Germline CDR1 is MDHEN and CDR2 is SYDVKM. V lost 4 bases, J lost 5 bases, and 14 bases stayed unmatched. The CDR3 consists of 17 residues. CDR3 nucleotide sequence: TGTGCCAGCAGTTCGGCTAATCAGGGGGGAACTGATCAGCCCCAGCATTTT. Translated: CASSSANQGGTDQPQHF.

CDR3 DNA sequence: TGTGCCAGCCTACCGGGACAGGGGACCTCTGGGGCCAACGTCCTGACTTTC. As protein: CASLPGQGTSGANVLTF. The chain recombines TRBV2 with TRBJ2-6; 10 bases align to TRBD1. J gave up 0 bases and V 8 bases, and 7 bases lay outside the gene matches. The CDR3 spans 17 residues. CDR1 and CDR2 from the germline V gene are SNHLY and FYNNEI.

The J gene is TRBJ2-2, the V gene TRBV7-6, with 7 bases lining up with TRBD1. J lost 4 bases, V lost 0 bases, and 11 bases had no gene match. Germline CDR1 and CDR2: SGHVS and FNYEAQ. There are 18 residues in the CDR3. The CDR3 sequence: CASSLAGGRQGVTGELFF. DNA for the CDR3: TGTGCCAGCAGCTTAGCGGGCGGCCGTCAGGGGGTCACCGGGGAGCTGTTTTTT.

The rearrangement uses TRBV28 and TRBJ1-6; 9 bases line up with TRBD1. The CDR3 spans 15 residues. J was trimmed by 6 bases and V by 4 bases; bases with no gene match: 4. Per germline, CDR1 MDHEN and CDR2 SYDVKM. The CDR3 is CASSSLDRGNSPLHF. CDR3 sequence (DNA): TGTGCCAGCAGTTCGCTGGACAGGGGTAATTCACCCCTCCACTTT.

This clone was observed a few times. This chain links TRBV18 with TRBJ2-7; possible D gene TRBD2, 6 bases. CDR1 is KGHSH, CDR2 LQKENI, per germline. This CDR3 has 15 amino acids. Trimming removed 2 bases from V and 1 base from J, with 12 bases in between. CDR3 residues: CASSPSGPLSYEQYF. In DNA form, the CDR3 reads TGTGCCAGCTCACCAAGCGGGCCACTATCCTACGAGCAGTACTTC. The full variable domain, in which reference TRBV18 and TRBJ2-7 provide the parts outside the CDR3, is NAGVMQNPRHLVRRRGQEARLRCSPMKGHSHVYWYRQLPEEGLKFMVYLQKENIIDESGMPKERFSAEFPKEGPSILRIQQVVRGDSAAYFCASSPSGPLSYEQYFGPGTRLTVT.

The rearrangement links TRBV6-5 to TRBJ1-3, with a possible D match to TRBD1 (5 bases). CDR1 and CDR2 from the germline V gene are MNHEY and SVGAGI. The CDR3 consists of 15 residues. The V gene lost 4 bases and the J gene lost 1 base, with 11 bases spanning the gap. Here the CDR3 reads CASSWGRESGNTIYF. The CDR3 bases are TGTGCCAGCAGTTGGGGCAGGGAATCTGGAAACACCATATATTTT.

V gene TRBV7-6 combines with J gene TRBJ1-1, with D maybe TRBD1 (6 bases). The CDR3 sequence is 15 residues long. V was trimmed by 5 bases and J by 2 bases, leaving 15 bases between them. Germline CDR1 SGHVS, CDR2 FNYEAQ. CDR3: CASSPRTATNTEAFF. The CDR3 nucleotides read TGTGCCAGCAGCCCCCGGACAGCCACCAACACTGAAGCTTTCTTT.

The chain employs TRBV2 and TRBJ1-6; TRBD1 matches 8 bases. Germline CDR1 SNHLY, CDR2 FYNNEI. The V gene end was trimmed by 8 bases and the J gene end by 9 bases; junction bases not matched to a gene: 15. There are 16 residues in the CDR3. CDR3 in DNA: TGTGCCAGCCAGGGACAGGCCGGTAGTGGGACTTCACCCCTCCACTTT. Its protein is CASQGQAGSGTSPLHF. The full variable domain, with the rest looked up from reference TRBV2 and TRBJ1-6, is EPEVTQTPSHQVTQMGQEVILRCVPISNHLYFYWYRQILGQKVEFLVSFYNNEISEKSEIFDDQFSVERPDGSNFTLKIRSTKLEDSAMYFCASQGQAGSGTSPLHFGNGTRLTVT.

The chain joins TRBV5-1 to TRBJ1-2; TRBD1 agrees at 7 bases. Germline V CDR1 and CDR2: SGHRS, YFSETQ. After removal of 4 bases from V and 6 bases from J, the junction contained 9 bases not matched to a gene. This CDR3 region has 14 residues. CDR3 sequence reads: CASSPGTAGNGYTF. The CDR3, as DNA: TGCGCCAGCAGCCCCGGGACAGCAGGGAATGGCTACACCTTC.

This chain connects TRBV7-9 to TRBJ1-1; D not resolved. The CDR3 is 13 amino acids. Trimming took off 2 bases at V and 1 base at J, with 5 bases between the two ends. CDR1 is SEHNR, CDR2 FQNEAQ, per germline (reference sequence). CDR3 protein: CASSLSENTEAFF. The CDR3 bases are TGTGCCAGCAGCTTATCAGAGAACACTGAAGCTTTCTTT.

This sequence joins TRBV12-3 or TRBV12-4 and TRBJ2-7; D is ambiguous. The germline V and J ends were trimmed by 1 base and 4 bases, with 8 bases remaining between them. The CDR3 is 13 residues long. DNA of the CDR3: TGTGCCAGCAGTTTAGGGGAAGTGTACGAGCAGTACTTC. It codes for CASSLGEVYEQYF.

This clone was counted only a few times. V is TRBV20-1 and J is TRBJ2-2; 10 bases agree with TRBD2. The V gene end was trimmed by 3 bases and the J gene end by 4 bases; junction bases not matched to a gene: 11. The CDR3 is made up of 17 amino acids. The V gene's germline CDR1 is DFQATT and CDR2 SNEGSKA (reference sequence). DNA for the CDR3: TGCAGTGCTAGTATGGCTAGCGGGGGCCCAGGCACCGGGGAGCTGTTTTTT. Translation gives CSASMASGGPGTGELFF.

V gene TRBV28 combines with J gene TRBJ1-2; D call uncertain. This CDR3 comprises 11 residues. Germline CDR1 is MDHEN and CDR2 is SYDVKM. The V end was cut by 5 bases, the J end by 5 bases, with 6 bases between. For the CDR3, the DNA is TGTGCCAGCAGTGGGCCGTATGGCTACACCTTC. It is translated as CASSGPYGYTF.

J is TRBJ1-2 and V is TRBV27; perhaps TRBD1 as D (6 bases). The CDR3 is made up of 13 amino acids. V dropped 6 bases and J dropped 1 base, with 9 bases sitting between them. CDR1 is MNHEY and CDR2 is SMNVEV in the germline V gene (reference sequence). The CDR3 sequence is CASSPDSNYGYTF. As DNA, the CDR3 is TGTGCCAGCAGCCCGGACAGTAACTATGGCTACACCTTC.

This chain links TRBV2 with TRBJ2-6; D perhaps matches TRBD2 (5 bases). This CDR3 is 15 amino acids long. V lost 6 bases and J 0 bases, leaving 9 bases between the germline ends. Germline-derived CDR1 and CDR2 are SNHLY and FYNNEI. Here the CDR3 reads CASSRDSSGANVLTF. The CDR3 nucleotides read TGTGCCAGCAGCCGGGATAGCTCTGGGGCCAACGTCCTGACTTTC.

The V and J genes are TRBV11-2 and TRBJ1-1; D not certain. V was shortened by 5 bases and J by 1 base, with 11 bases between the two germline ends. From germline, CDR1 is SGHAT and CDR2 FQNNGV. The CDR3 consists of 14 residues. CDR3 coding DNA: TGTGCCAGCAGCCCCCAGGTGGGGAACACTGAAGCTTTCTTT. It yields the protein CASSPQVGNTEAFF.